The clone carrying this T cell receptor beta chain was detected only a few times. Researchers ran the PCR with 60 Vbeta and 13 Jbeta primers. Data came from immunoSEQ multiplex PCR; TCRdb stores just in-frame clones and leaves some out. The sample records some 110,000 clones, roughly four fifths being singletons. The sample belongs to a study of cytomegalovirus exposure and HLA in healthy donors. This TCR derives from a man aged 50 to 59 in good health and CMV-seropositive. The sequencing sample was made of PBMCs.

As DNA, the CDR3 is TGTGCCAGCAGTCCACGACAGTACGAGCAGTACTTC. This sequence encodes CASSPRQYEQYF. The genes are TRBV28 and TRBJ2-7; the D gene is possibly TRBD1 (5 bases). The germline V gene encodes CDR1 MDHEN and CDR2 SYDVKM. The CDR3 has 12 amino acids. The V end lost 5 bases, the J end lost 4 bases, and 9 bases lay between the germline ends.